This T cell receptor beta chain stems from a study of graft-versus-host responses after intestinal transplantation. Study as a whole: Multivisceral, liver-intestinal, or isolated intestinal transplants were received by the recipients. Uniformly, recipients were administered anti-thymocyte globulin induction with subsequent tacrolimus and steroids for approximately three years. Study results and limitations: Among recipient marrow samples, GvH clones were found; some appeared first in ileum or blood. High graft-versus-host to host-versus-graft clonal ratios were found in allografts of patients who had graft-donor T cell macrochimerism.

Clones were sequenced by immunoSEQ multiplex PCR, and TCRdb holds only the in-frame ones, with some missing. The sample records some 85,000 clones, around 86% being singletons. The germline gives CDR1 SGHTA, CDR2 FQGTGA. CDR3 length equals 15 residues. Trimming removed 0 bases from V and 10 bases from J, with 18 bases in between. The sample holds one count of this clone. Its matching antigen is unknown. The source is a human donor who was the organ donor for an intestinal transplant. The sample was unstimulated CD8+ T cells sorted from spleen or lymph node cells, taken before transplant. The chain is built from TRBV7-3 and TRBJ1-1, with a possible D match to TRBD1 (6 bases). CDR3 DNA: TGTGCCAGCAGCTTAACGACCCATTGGGACACCCCAGCTTTCTTT. Its protein is CASSLTTHWDTPAFF.